A single sample is the source of the 10 T cell receptor beta chains below, sequenced in a study of shared clonotypes between healthy human individuals. Produced via immunoSEQ multiplex PCR; TCRdb's table is partial and in-frame only. The repertoire includes more than 2 million clones, almost 96% of them detected once, and 0.13% sits in the top ten. Sequenced sample: naive CD4+ T cells sorted from blood. Subset in this sample: CD45RA+ positively selected. Every receptor here comes from a man aged 18 to 30 in good health.

This chain joins TRBV9 and TRBJ2-6; TRBD1 aligns across 8 bases. This CDR3 is 18 amino acids long. V lost 4 bases and J lost 2; bases outside the gene matches: 11. Germline CDR1 SGDLS, CDR2 YYNGEE. The CDR3, as DNA: TGTGCCAGCAGCCCCCGGACAGGGCTCGGGGCTGGGGCCAACGTCCTGACTTTC. Protein sequence: CASSPRTGLGAGANVLTF.

This rearrangement joins TRBV11-2 to TRBJ2-7; possibly TRBD1 for D (6 bases). The CDR3 sequence is 16 residues long. The V and J ends lost 5 bases and 0 bases respectively, with 17 bases between them. Germline V gene sequence: CDR1 SGHAT, CDR2 FQNNGV. The CDR3 here is CASSLLMTGSSYEQYF. The CDR3 coding sequence is TGTGCCAGCAGCCTCCTAATGACAGGTAGCTCCTACGAGCAGTACTTC.

CDR3 sequence (DNA): TGCGCCAGCAGCTTGGAAGGGGGCGCCTCGGGAAACACCATATATTTT. This gives the protein CASSLEGGASGNTIYF. The chain employs TRBV5-1 and TRBJ1-3, with 7 bases matching TRBD1. CDR3 size: 16 residues. The V gene end was trimmed by 0 bases and the J gene end by 4 bases; junction bases not matched to a gene: 7. CDR1 and CDR2 (germline): SGHRS, YFSETQ. The full variable domain, rest sourced from reference TRBV5-1 and TRBJ1-3, is KAGVTQTPRYLIKTRGQQVTLSCSPISGHRSVSWYQQTPGQGLQFLFEYFSETQRNKGNFPGRFSGRQFSNSRSEMNVSTLELGDSALYLCASSLEGGASGNTIYFGEGSWLTVV.

The rearrangement links TRBV4-3 to TRBJ2-1; a possible D gene is TRBD1 (6 bases). The CDR3 sequence is 15 residues long. The V and J ends lost 4 bases and 4 bases respectively, with 14 bases between them. Germline V CDR1 and CDR2: LGHNA, YSLEER. In DNA form, the CDR3 reads TGCGCCAGCAGCCGGGGGCAGCCGAATTACAATGAGCAGTTCTTC. Amino acids: CASSRGQPNYNEQFF.

A word on this clone: Distinct nucleotide sequences in the sample also encode this CDR3. The chain combines TRBV10-3 with TRBJ1-5; TRBD1 agrees at 9 bases. V shed 10 bases and J 2 bases; nucleotides not matched to a gene: 3. The V gene's germline CDR1 is ENHRY and CDR2 SYGVKD. The CDR3 covers 13 residues. The CDR3 bases are TGTGCCACCAGACAGGGGGGCAATCAGCCCCAGCATTTT. This codes for CATRQGGNQPQHF.

The chain recombines TRBV12-2 with TRBJ2-5; the table's D call, TRBD2, was not checked against the DNA. TRBV12-2 is given as a pseudogene. The CDR3 runs to 19 residues. The CDR3 loop is CASRSRLAGELGCQETQYF. CDR3 bases: TGTGCAAGTCGCTCTCGACTAGCGGGAGAACTAGGTTGCCAAGAGACCCAGTACTTC.

The chain joins TRBV10-2 to TRBJ1-4; maybe TRBD1 (5 bases). In germline, CDR1 is WSHSY, CDR2 SAAADI. This CDR3 comprises 14 residues. Trimming took 6 bases from V and 2 from J, leaving 10 bases between them. The DNA of the CDR3 is TGCGCCAGCAGGCCAGGGTTTACTAATGAAAAACTGTTTTTT. Translating gives CASRPGFTNEKLFF.

This chain connects TRBV10-3 to TRBJ1-4, with D perhaps matching TRBD1 (6 bases). From germline, CDR1 is ENHRY and CDR2 SYGVKD. The length of the CDR3 is 15 residues. The V gene lost 2 bases and the J gene lost 10 bases, with 17 bases spanning the gap. CDR3 loop: CAISEAGATGGKLFF. In DNA, the CDR3 is TGTGCCATCAGTGAGGCAGGGGCGACTGGTGGAAAACTGTTTTTT.

This chain links TRBV10-1 with TRBJ2-7; D is unclear. The CDR3 extends over 14 amino acids. V gave up 4 bases and J gave up 6 bases, with 16 bases separating them. CDR1 is WNHNN, CDR2 SYGVQD, per germline (reference sequence). The CDR3 region has the DNA TGCGCCAGCAGTGCCCAAACCGGCCGCGGCGAGCAGTACTTC. The encoded protein is CASSAQTGRGEQYF.

This clone showed up just once. The chain recombines TRBV28 with TRBJ2-1; weak D call: TRBD2 (5 bases). The CDR3 spans 16 residues. Germline CDR1 and CDR2: MDHEN and SYDVKM. The V end was cut by 3 bases, the J end by 0 bases, with 12 bases between. The CDR3 is CASSFIVGSSYNEQFF. In nucleotides, the CDR3 is TGTGCCAGCAGTTTTATAGTGGGGAGCTCCTACAATGAGCAGTTCTTC.